This entry lists 2 T cell receptor beta chains sequenced from one sample in a study of control samples from healthy donors and cancer patients. The method was immunoSEQ multiplex PCR; TCRdb's version includes in-frame clones alone and lacks a portion of them. The sample records about 150,000 clones, around nine tenths being singletons. The sample comprised blood. These receptors all come from a man aged 25 to 40 in good health.

This clone was observed once. V is TRBV5-1 and J is TRBJ2-1, with 10 bases identical to TRBD2. Germline CDR1 and CDR2: SGHRS and YFSETQ. With V trimmed by 0 bases and J by 0 bases, 3 bases remained unmatched. The CDR3 has 17 residues. The CDR3 DNA reads TGCGCCAGCAGCTTGGTAGCGGGAGGCAGCTCCTACAATGAGCAGTTCTTC. The encoded protein is CASSLVAGGSSYNEQFF.

The rearrangement joins TRBV5-4 to TRBJ1-6; D is ambiguous. CDR1 and CDR2 (germline): SGHNT, YYREEE (reference sequence). V was shortened by 4 bases and J by 9 bases, with 17 bases between the two germline ends. The CDR3 contains 15 residues. CDR3 in DNA: TGTGCCAGCAGCAACCGGACGCTGCGGCGTTCACCCCTCCACTTT. Translated: CASSNRTLRRSPLHF.